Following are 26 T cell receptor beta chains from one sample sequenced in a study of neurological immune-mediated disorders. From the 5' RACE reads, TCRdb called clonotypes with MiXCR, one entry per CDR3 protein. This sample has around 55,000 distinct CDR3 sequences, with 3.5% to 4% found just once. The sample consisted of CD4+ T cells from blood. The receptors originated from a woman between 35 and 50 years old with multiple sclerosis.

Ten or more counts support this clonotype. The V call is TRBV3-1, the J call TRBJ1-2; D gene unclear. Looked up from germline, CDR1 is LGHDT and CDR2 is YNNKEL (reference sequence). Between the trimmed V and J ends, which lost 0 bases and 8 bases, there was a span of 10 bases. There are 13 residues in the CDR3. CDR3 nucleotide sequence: TGTGCCAGCAGCCAAGAGGAGTTAAGGGGCTACACCTTC. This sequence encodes CASSQEELRGYTF.

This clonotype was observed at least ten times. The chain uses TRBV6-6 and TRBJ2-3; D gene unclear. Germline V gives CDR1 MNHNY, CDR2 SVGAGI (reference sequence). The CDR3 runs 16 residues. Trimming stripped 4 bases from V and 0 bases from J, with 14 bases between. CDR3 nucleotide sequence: TGTGCCAGCAGTTTCGCTAGGGTCTCTAGCACAGATACGCAGTATTTT. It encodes CASSFARVSSTDTQYF.

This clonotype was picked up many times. The CDR3 sequence is CASSVRGDRTDTQYF. The DNA for the CDR3 is TGCGCCAGCAGTGTCCGGGGAGACCGCACAGATACGCAGTATTTT. V is TRBV5-1 and J is TRBJ2-3, with a tentative D call TRBD2 (5 bases). Trimming shortened V by 5 bases and J by 1 base, and 14 bases separated the two germline ends. This CDR3 is built from 15 residues. Looked up from germline, CDR1 is SGHRS and CDR2 is YFSETQ.

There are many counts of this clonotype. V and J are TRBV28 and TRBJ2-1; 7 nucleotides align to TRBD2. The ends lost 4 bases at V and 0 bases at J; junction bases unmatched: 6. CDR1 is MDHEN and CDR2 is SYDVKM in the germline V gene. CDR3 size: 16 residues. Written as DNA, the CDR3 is TGTGCCAGCAGTTCCTTACGGGAGGACTCCTACAATGAGCAGTTCTTC. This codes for CASSSLREDSYNEQFF.

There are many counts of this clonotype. The CDR3 DNA follows: TGCAGCGCTGGAGGGACAGGGGGAGCGTACACTGAAGCTTTCTTT. Encoded protein: CSAGGTGGAYTEAFF. This chain uses TRBV29-1 with TRBJ1-1; 11 bases match TRBD1. V was clipped by 7 bases and J by 3 bases; unmatched bases: 10. Germline lookup yields CDR1 SQVTM and CDR2 ANQGSEA. The CDR3 spans 15 residues.

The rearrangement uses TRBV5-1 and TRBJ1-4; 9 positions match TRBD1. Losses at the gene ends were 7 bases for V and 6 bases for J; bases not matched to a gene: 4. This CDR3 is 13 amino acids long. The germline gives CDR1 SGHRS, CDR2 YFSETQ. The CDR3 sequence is CASGDRDYEKLFF. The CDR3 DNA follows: TGCGCCAGCGGGGACAGGGATTATGAAAAACTGTTTTTT. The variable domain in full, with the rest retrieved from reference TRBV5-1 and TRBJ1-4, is KAGVTQTPRYLIKTRGQQVTLSCSPISGHRSVSWYQQTPGQGLQFLFEYFSETQRNKGNFPGRFSGRQFSNSRSEMNVSTLELGDSALYLCASGDRDYEKLFFGSGTQLSVL.

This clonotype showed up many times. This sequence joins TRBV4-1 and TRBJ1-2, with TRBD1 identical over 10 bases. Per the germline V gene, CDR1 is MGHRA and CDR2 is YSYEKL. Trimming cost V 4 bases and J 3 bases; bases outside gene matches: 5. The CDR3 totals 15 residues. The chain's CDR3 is CASSLRDRGDYGYTF. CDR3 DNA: TGCGCCAGCAGCCTTCGGGACAGGGGAGACTATGGCTACACCTTC.

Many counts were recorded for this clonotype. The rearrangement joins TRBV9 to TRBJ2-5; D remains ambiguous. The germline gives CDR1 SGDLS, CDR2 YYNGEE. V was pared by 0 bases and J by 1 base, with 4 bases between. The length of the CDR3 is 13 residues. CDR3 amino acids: CASSVATQETQYF. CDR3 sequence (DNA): TGTGCCAGCAGCGTAGCTACCCAAGAGACCCAGTACTTC.

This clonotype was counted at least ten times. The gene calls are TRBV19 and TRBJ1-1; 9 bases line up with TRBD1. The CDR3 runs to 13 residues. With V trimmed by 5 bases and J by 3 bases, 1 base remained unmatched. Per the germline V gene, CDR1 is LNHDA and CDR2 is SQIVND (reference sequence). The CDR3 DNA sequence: TGTGCCAGTAGTGACAGGGGGGACACTGAAGCTTTCTTT. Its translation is CASSDRGDTEAFF.

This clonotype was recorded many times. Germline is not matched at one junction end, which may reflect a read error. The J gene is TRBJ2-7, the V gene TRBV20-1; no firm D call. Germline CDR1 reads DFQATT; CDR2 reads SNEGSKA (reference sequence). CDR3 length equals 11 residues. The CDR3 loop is CSAGDTAEQYF. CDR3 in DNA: TGCAGTGCTGGAGACACGGCCGAGCAGTACTTC.

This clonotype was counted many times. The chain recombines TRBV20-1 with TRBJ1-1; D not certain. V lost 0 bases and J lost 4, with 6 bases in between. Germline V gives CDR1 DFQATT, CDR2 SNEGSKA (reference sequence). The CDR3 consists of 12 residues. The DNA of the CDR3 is TGCAGTGCTAGAGATCCGAGCACTGAAGCTTTCTTT. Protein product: CSARDPSTEAFF.

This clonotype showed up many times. The CDR3 nucleotides are TGTGCCATCAGCCCCGGGACTAGCGGGGGTGAGACCCAGTACTTC. Its translation is CAISPGTSGGETQYF. This chain joins TRBV10-3 and TRBJ2-5, with 14 bases matching TRBD2. CDR1 and CDR2 (germline): ENHRY, SYGVKD. The CDR3 is 15 residues long. V shed 6 bases, J shed 5 bases, and the junction held 5 bases outside the gene matches.

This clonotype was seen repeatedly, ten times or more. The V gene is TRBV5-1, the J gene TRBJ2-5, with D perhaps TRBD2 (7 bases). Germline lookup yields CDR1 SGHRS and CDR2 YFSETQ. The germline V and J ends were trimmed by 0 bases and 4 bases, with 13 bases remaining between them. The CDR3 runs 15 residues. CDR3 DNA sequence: TGCGCCAGCAGCTTGGTCTCAGGGGAGGGAGAGACCCAGTACTTC. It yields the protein CASSLVSGEGETQYF. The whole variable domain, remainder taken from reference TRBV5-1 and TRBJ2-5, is KAGVTQTPRYLIKTRGQQVTLSCSPISGHRSVSWYQQTPGQGLQFLFEYFSETQRNKGNFPGRFSGRQFSNSRSEMNVSTLELGDSALYLCASSLVSGEGETQYFGPGTRLLVL.

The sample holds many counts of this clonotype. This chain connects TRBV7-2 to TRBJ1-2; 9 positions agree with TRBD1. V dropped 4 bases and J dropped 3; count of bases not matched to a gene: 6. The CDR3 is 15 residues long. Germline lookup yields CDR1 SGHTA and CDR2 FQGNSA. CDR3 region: CASSSTGGLDYGYTF. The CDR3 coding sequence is TGTGCCAGCAGCTCCACAGGGGGCCTGGACTATGGCTACACCTTC.

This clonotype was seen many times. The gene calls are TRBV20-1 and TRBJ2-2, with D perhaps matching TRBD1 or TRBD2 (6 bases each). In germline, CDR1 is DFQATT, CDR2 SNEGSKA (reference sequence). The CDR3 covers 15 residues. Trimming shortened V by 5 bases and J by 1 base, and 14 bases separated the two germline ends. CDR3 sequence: CSARGGLLNTGELFF. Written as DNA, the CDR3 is TGCAGTGCTCGAGGGGGACTGCTGAACACCGGGGAGCTGTTTTTT.

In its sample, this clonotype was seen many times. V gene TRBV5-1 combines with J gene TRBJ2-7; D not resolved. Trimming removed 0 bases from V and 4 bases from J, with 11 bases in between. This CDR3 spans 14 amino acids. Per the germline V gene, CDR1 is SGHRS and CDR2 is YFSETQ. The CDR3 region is CASSLVGATYEQYF. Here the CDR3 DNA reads TGCGCCAGCAGCTTGGTAGGCGCGACGTACGAGCAGTACTTC.

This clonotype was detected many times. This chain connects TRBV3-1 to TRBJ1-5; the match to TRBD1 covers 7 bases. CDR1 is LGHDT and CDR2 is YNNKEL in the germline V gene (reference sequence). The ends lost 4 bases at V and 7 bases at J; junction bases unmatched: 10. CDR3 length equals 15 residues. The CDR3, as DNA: TGTGCCAGCAGCCCTAGCGACAGGGACAACCAGCCCCAGCATTTT. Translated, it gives CASSPSDRDNQPQHF. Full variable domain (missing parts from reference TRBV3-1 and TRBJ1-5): DTAVSQTPKYLVTQMGNDKSIKCEQNLGHDTMYWYKQDSKKFLKIMFSYNNKELIINETVPNRFSPKSPDKAHLNLHINSLELGDSAVYFCASSPSDRDNQPQHFGDGTRLSIL.

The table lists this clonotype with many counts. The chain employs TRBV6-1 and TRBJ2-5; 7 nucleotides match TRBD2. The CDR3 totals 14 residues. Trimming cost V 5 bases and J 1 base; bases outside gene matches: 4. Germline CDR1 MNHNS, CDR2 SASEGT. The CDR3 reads CASSKGRAQETQYF. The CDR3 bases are TGTGCCAGCAGTAAAGGGAGGGCCCAAGAGACCCAGTACTTC.

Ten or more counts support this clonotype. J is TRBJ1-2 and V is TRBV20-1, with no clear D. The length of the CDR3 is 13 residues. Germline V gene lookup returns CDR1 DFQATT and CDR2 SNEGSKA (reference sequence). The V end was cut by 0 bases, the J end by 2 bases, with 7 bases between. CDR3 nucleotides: TGCAGTGCTAGAGACAGTGAAAACTATGGCTACACCTTC. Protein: CSARDSENYGYTF.

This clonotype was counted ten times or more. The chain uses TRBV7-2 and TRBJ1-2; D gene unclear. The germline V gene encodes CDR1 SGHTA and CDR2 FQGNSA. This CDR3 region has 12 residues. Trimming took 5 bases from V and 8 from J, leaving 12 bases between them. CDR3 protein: CASSPHNDGYTF. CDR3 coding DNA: TGTGCCAGCAGCCCTCATAATGACGGCTACACCTTC. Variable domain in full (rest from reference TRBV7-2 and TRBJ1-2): GAGVSQSPSNKVTEKGKDVELRCDPISGHTALYWYRQSLGQGLEFLIYFQGNSAPDKSGLPSDRFSAERTGGSVSTLTIQRTQQEDSAVYLCASSPHNDGYTFGSGTRLTVV.

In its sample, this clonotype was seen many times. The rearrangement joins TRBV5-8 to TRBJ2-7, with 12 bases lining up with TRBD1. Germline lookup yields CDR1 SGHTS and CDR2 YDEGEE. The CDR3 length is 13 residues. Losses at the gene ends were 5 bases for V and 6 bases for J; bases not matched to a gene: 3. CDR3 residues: CASRWDRGPEQYF. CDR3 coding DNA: TGTGCCAGCAGATGGGACAGGGGGCCCGAGCAGTACTTC.

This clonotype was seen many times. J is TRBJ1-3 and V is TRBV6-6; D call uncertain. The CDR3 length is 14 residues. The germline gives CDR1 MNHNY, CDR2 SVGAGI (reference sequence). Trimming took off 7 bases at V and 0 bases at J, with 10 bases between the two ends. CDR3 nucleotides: TGTGCCAGCATGGCGGAGCTCTCTGGAAACACCATATATTTT. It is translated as CASMAELSGNTIYF.

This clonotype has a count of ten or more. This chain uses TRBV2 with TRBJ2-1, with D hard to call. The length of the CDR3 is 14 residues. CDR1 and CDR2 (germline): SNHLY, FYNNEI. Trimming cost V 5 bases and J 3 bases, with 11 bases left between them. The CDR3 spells CASSKQLHYNEQFF. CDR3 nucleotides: TGTGCCAGCAGTAAACAACTCCACTACAATGAGCAGTTCTTC.

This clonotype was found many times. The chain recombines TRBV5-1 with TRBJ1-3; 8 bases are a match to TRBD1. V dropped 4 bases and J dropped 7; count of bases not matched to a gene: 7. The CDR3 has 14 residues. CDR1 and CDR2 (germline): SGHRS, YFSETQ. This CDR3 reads CASSPTGDRNTIYF. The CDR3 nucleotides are TGCGCCAGCAGCCCGACAGGGGACAGGAACACCATATATTTT.

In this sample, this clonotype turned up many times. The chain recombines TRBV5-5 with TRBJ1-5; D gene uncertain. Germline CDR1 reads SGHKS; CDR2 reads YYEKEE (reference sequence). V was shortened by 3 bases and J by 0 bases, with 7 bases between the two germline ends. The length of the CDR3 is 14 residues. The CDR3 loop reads CASSYAYSNQPQHF. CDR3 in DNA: TGTGCCAGCAGCTACGCGTATAGCAATCAGCCCCAGCATTTT.

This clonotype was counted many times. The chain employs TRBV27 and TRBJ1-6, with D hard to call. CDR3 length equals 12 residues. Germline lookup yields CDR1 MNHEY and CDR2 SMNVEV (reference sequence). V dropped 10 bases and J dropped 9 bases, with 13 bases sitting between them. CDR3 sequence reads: CATLTKGSPLHF. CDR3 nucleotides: TGTGCCACCCTTACGAAAGGTTCACCCCTCCACTTT.